Below, 18 T cell receptor beta chains from the same sample are listed, as sequenced in a study of monozygotic twins with inflammatory bowel disease (dated by TCRdb to the late 2010s). The library was generated by 5' RACE. Reads for this sample came from an Illumina HiSeq 2500. TCRdb reprocessed the raw reads; every CDR3 protein sequence is a single record, and DNA is not supplied. The sample table holds approximately 210,000 distinct CDR3 sequences. The ten biggest clones cover 6% to 9% of the sample. The material sequenced was blood. The receptors come from a human donor with ulcerative colitis or Crohn's disease, or a healthy co-twin of an affected twin (not recorded which).

The rearrangement links TRBV6-1 to TRBJ1-5; there is no DNA to check the TCRdb D call of TRBD1. CDR3 length: 17 amino acids. CDR1 and CDR2 (germline): MNHNS, SASEGT. Here the CDR3 reads CASSPFLGETSNQPQYF.

This chain joins TRBV5-1 and TRBJ1-1; the TRBD1 assignment by TCRdb is unverifiable without DNA. Germline V gene data show CDR1 as SGHRS and CDR2 as YFSETQ. This CDR3 comprises 13 residues. CDR3 region: CASSFNPDTEAFF.

The rearrangement links TRBV4-1 to TRBJ1-1; TCRdb reports TRBD1, a call that lacks DNA to check it against. Germline CDR1 MGHRA, CDR2 YSYEKL. The CDR3 covers 15 residues. The CDR3 loop reads CASSPTQGMNTEAFF.

This chain links TRBV20-1 with TRBJ2-1; the D gene TCRdb calls, TRBD1, cannot be checked with no DNA. The CDR3 length is 15 residues. CDR1 is DFQATT and CDR2 is SNEGSKA in the germline V gene (reference sequence). CDR3 sequence reads: CSATSGQYSYNEQFF.

The genes are TRBV7-2 and TRBJ2-5; TCRdb names TRBD1, which stays unverified in the absence of DNA. The CDR3 consists of 13 residues. Per the germline V gene, CDR1 is SGHTA and CDR2 is FQGNSA. CDR3 amino acids: CASSETADRTQYF.

This chain links TRBV6-5 with TRBJ2-1. Germline V lookup: CDR1 MNHEY, CDR2 SVGAGI. This CDR3 has 13 amino acids. CDR3 sequence: CASSYSFRHEQFF.

The gene calls are TRBV20-1 and TRBJ2-1; TCRdb designates TRBD1, a call that cannot be tested without DNA. CDR3 size: 14 residues. Germline V gives CDR1 DFQATT, CDR2 SNEGSKA (reference sequence). The CDR3 here is CSAADRGGHNEQFF.

The chain joins TRBV6-2 or TRBV6-3 to TRBJ2-7; as DNA is missing, the TRBD1 call by TCRdb cannot be tested. The CDR3 contains 17 residues. The V gene's germline CDR1 is MNHEY and CDR2 SVGEGT. The CDR3: CASSRQGDDRFSYEQYF.

Here the CDR3 reads CASSYYTGGLDEQFF. V gene TRBV6-2 or TRBV6-3 combines with J gene TRBJ2-1; no DNA is available, so the TRBD2 call from TCRdb remains unchecked. There are 15 residues in the CDR3. Looked up from germline, CDR1 is MNHEY and CDR2 is SVGEGT.

The V call is TRBV28, the J call TRBJ1-2; no DNA is available, so the TRBD1 call from TCRdb remains unchecked. The CDR3 totals 15 residues. Germline CDR1 MDHEN, CDR2 SYDVKM. CDR3 region: CASRDGQLWDYGYTF.

This CDR3 is CSATRQANEQFF. This chain links TRBV20-1 with TRBJ2-1; the TCRdb call, TRBD1, lacks DNA for checking. The V gene's germline CDR1 is DFQATT and CDR2 SNEGSKA (reference sequence). The length of the CDR3 is 12 residues.

CDR3 region: CASSQDLTSLSTDTQYF. The chain employs TRBV4-2 and TRBJ2-3. Germline V gives CDR1 LGHNA, CDR2 YNFKEQ. This CDR3 spans 17 amino acids.

J is TRBJ1-2 and V is TRBV6-1; lacking DNA, the TRBD1 call made by TCRdb goes unchecked. From germline, CDR1 is MNHNS and CDR2 SASEGT. The CDR3 contains 16 residues. The CDR3: CASSPPQEQFIYGYTF.

Here the CDR3 reads CAWSLRGPPTEQFF. The chain joins TRBV30 to TRBJ2-1; TCRdb names TRBD1, which stays unverified in the absence of DNA. Germline V gene lookup returns CDR1 GTSNPN and CDR2 SVGIG (reference sequence). This CDR3 has 14 amino acids.

The chain joins TRBV2 to TRBJ2-1; with no DNA, the TCRdb D assignment of TRBD1 cannot be verified. The germline gives CDR1 SNHLY, CDR2 FYNNEI. The CDR3 is made up of 13 amino acids. The CDR3 spells CASSGGQGFEQFF. The variable domain in full, completed from reference TRBV2 and TRBJ2-1, reads EPEVTQTPSHQVTQMGQEVILRCVPISNHLYFYWYRQILGQKVEFLVSFYNNEISEKSEIFDDQFSVERPDGSNFTLKIRSTKLEDSAMYFCASSGGQGFEQFFGPGTRLTVL.

This chain links TRBV10-3 with TRBJ2-7; absent DNA, TCRdb's TRBD2 call cannot be checked. Germline V gene data show CDR1 as ENHRY and CDR2 as SYGVKD. This CDR3 spans 14 amino acids. The CDR3: CAISDGGPGYEQYF.

The V call is TRBV5-1, the J call TRBJ1-2; TCRdb designates TRBD1, a call that cannot be tested without DNA. Germline CDR1 reads SGHRS; CDR2 reads YFSETQ. The CDR3 is 15 amino acids. CDR3: CASSLRDRKDYGYTF.

The chain joins TRBV14 to TRBJ1-2; checking the TCRdb D call of TRBD1 is not possible without DNA. CDR1 is SGHDN and CDR2 is FVKESK in the germline V gene. This CDR3 spans 15 amino acids. The CDR3 sequence: CASSPGAGAYYGYTF.